This TCR beta chain was sequenced in a study of shared clonotypes between healthy human individuals. Study-wide results and limits: Non-shared clonotypes showed lower generation probabilities than clonotypes common to all four donors. Limited genetic and exposure-history diversity came from having few donors.

None of the donors, who were healthy HIV-negative adults, had recently had acute infections or vaccinations. Clones were read by immunoSEQ multiplex PCR, and TCRdb kept only the in-frame ones, dropping some. The sample has over a million clones; 75% are singletons. CDR1 LNHDA and CDR2 SQIVND come from the germline V gene (reference sequence). Deletions cut 6 bases from V and 6 bases from J, with 11 bases between. The CDR3 totals 13 residues. A remark on this clone: Its antigen is as yet unknown.

Sequencing input: memory CD4+ T cells sorted from blood. The subset denotes: CD45RA-negative fraction. This TCR came from a man aged 18 to 29 in good health. The gene calls are TRBV19 and TRBJ2-2; TRBD1 is a possible D gene (6 bases). The CDR3 is CASRQQGAGELFF. DNA of the CDR3: TGTGCCAGTAGGCAACAGGGCGCCGGGGAGCTGTTTTTT. The full variable domain, with the rest looked up from reference TRBV19 and TRBJ2-2, is DGGITQSPKYLFRKEGQNVTLSCEQNLNHDAMYWYRQDPGQGLRLIYYSQIVNDFQKGDIAEGYSVSREKKESFPLTVTSAQKNPTAFYLCASRQQGAGELFFGEGSRLTVL.